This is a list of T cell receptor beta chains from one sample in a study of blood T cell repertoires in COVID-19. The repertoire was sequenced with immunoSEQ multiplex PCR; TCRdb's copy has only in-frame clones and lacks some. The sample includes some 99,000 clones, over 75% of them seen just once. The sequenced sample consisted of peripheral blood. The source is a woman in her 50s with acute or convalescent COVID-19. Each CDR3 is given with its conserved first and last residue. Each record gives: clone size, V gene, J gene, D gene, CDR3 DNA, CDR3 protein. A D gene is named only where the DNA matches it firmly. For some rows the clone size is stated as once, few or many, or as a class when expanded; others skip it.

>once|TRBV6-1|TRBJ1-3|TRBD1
TGTGCCAGCAGTGAAGCTCTGACAGGGTCTGGAAACACCATATATTTT
CASSEALTGSGNTIYF
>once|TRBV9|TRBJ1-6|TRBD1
TGTGCCAGCAGCGTACAAAGTGGGGACAGCCAAGGCCCTTGGGGCTATAATTCACCCCTCCACTTT
CASSVQSGDSQGPWGYNSPLHF
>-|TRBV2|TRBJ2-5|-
TGTGCCAGCCACGGAGGAGAGACCCAGTACTTC
CASHGGETQYF
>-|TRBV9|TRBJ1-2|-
TGTGCCAGCAGCCTCCCAAAGGGGGGGGCAGAGGGCTACACCTTC
CASSLPKGGAEGYTF
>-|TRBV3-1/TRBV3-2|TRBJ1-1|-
TGTGCCAGCAGGGATAGGACAGCCAACACTGAAGCTTTCTTT
CASRDRTANTEAFF
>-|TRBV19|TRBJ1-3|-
TGTGCCAGTAGTATAACCGGCAGGACAAGCTCTGGAAACACCATATATTTT
CASSITGRTSSGNTIYF
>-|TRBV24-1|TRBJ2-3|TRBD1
TGTGCCACCAGTGACCCCGGGACAGACACCACAGATACGCAGTATTTT
CATSDPGTDTTDTQYF
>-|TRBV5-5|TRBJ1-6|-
TGTGCCAGCAGTTGGAGGGAAGGCTATAATTCACCCCTCCACTTT
CASSWREGYNSPLHF
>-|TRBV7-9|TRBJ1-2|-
TGTGCCAGCAGCTTGGGGGGTGGCTACACCTTC
CASSLGGGYTF
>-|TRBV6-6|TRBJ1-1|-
TGTGCCAGCAGTTACTCAACAACTGAAGCTTTCTTT
CASSYSTTEAFF
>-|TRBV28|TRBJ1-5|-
TGTGCCAGCAGTTTATGGGGCAGGACAGACAATCAGCCCCAGCATTTT
CASSLWGRTDNQPQHF
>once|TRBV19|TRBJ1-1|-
TGTGCCAGTAGTATTACGGGGTTACCCTCTGAAGCTTTCTTT
CASSITGLPSEAFF
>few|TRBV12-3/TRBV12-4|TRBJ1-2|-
TGTGCCAGTTTTCGTCGGGGGAACTATGGCTACACCTTC
CASFRRGNYGYTF
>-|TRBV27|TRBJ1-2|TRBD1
TGTGCCAGCAGCTTAAATTTCAGGGGGCAGGGCTACACCTTC
CASSLNFRGQGYTF
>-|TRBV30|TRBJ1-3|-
TGTGTTATGACATCACCTGGAAACACCATATATTTT
CVMTSPGNTIYF
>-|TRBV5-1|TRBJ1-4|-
TGCGCCAGCAGCTTGGGCACCAGGGTTGGGGAAAAACTGTTTTTT
CASSLGTRVGEKLFF
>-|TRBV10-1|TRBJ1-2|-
TGCGCCAGCAGTGAGGGGGCAGGGATCGGGAGGATGGACGGCTACACCTTC
CASSEGAGIGRMDGYTF
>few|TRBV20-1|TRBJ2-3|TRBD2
TGCAGTGCAAGTACTAGCGGGGTTACAGATACGCAGTATTTT
CSASTSGVTDTQYF
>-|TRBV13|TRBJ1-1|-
TGTGCCAGCAGCTTAGGTCCCGGAGGGCGCACTGAAGCTTTCTTT
CASSLGPGGRTEAFF
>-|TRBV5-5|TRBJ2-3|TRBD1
TGTGCCAGCAGCCTGACAGGGACCACAGATACGCAGTATTTT
CASSLTGTTDTQYF
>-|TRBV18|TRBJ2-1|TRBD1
TGTGCCAGCTCACCGCTGGGACAGGGGTCTTACAATGAGCAGTTCTTC
CASSPLGQGSYNEQFF
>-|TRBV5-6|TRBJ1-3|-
TGTGCCAGTCGTGGGGAGGCCGGAAACACCATATATTTT
CASRGEAGNTIYF
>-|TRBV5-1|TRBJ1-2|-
TGCGCCAGCAGCCTCGACACTGGCTATGGCTACACCTTC
CASSLDTGYGYTF
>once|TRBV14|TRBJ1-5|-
TGTGCCAGCAGCCAAGGGAGCAGTCAGCCCCAGCATTTT
CASSQGSSQPQHF
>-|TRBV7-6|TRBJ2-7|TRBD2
TGTGCCAGCAGTCGAAGCGGGGGTATTTCCTACGAGCAGTACTTC
CASSRSGGISYEQYF
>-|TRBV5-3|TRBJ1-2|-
TGTGCCAGAAGCCGTGGGCCTGATATTTCCTATGGCTACACCTTC
CARSRGPDISYGYTF
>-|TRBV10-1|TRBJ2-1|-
TGCGCCAGCAGTGGAACAGGGTTGGCGCAGTTCTTC
CASSGTGLAQFF
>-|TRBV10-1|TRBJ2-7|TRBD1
TGCGCCAGCAGTCCGGACAGGGTGGTCGAGCAGTACTTC
CASSPDRVVEQYF
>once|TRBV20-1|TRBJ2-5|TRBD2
TGCAGTGCTAGTGGGCTAGCGGGGGCCCAAGAGACCCAGTACTTC
CSASGLAGAQETQYF
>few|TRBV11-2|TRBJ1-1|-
TGTGCCAGCAGCTTCCAGGGGAACACTGAAGCTTTCTTT
CASSFQGNTEAFF
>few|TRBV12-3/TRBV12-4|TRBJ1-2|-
TGTGCCAGCAGTATTTGGAGCTATGGCTACACCTTC
CASSIWSYGYTF
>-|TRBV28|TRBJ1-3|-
TGTGCCAGCAGCTCCCCAAGGGGAACCCTCGCCCTCTCTGGAAACACCATATATTTT
CASSSPRGTLALSGNTIYF
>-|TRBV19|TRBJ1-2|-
TGTGCCAGTAGTATGGGGAGGGGAGTGCGCTACACCTTC
CASSMGRGVRYTF
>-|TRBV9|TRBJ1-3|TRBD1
TGTGCCAGCAGCGGTCGGGGACAGGCGGTCTCTGGAAACACCATATATTTT
CASSGRGQAVSGNTIYF
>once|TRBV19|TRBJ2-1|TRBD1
TGTGCCAGTAAGATGGACAGGGTTTGGGACAATGAGCAGTTCTTC
CASKMDRVWDNEQFF
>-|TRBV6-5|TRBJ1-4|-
TGTGCCAGCAGCTTAATACAGGAGACTAATGAAAAACTGTTTTTT
CASSLIQETNEKLFF
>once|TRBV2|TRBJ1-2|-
TGTGCCAGCACTCCTCTTCGGGAGGGGTATGGCTACACCTTC
CASTPLREGYGYTF
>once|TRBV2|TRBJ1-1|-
TGTGCCAGCCCCCTGACAGAGAACACTGAAGCTTTCTTT
CASPLTENTEAFF
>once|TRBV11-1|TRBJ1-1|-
TGTGCCAGCAGCTTAAATTTAGCAGGGGCGGTTGAAGCTTTCTTT
CASSLNLAGAVEAFF
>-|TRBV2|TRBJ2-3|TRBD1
TGTGCCAGCAGCCCTCACAGGGGAGAGGGAGATACGCAGTATTTT
CASSPHRGEGDTQYF
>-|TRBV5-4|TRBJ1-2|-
TGTGCCAGCAGCTTGGACAGCTTGTATGGCTACACCTTC
CASSLDSLYGYTF
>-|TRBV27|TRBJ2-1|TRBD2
TGTGCCAGCATGGATATTAGCGGGGGGATCTATGAGCAGTTCTTC
CASMDISGGIYEQFF
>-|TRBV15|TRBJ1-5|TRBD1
TGTGCCACCAGCAGAGGACAGGGGAACAATCAGCCCCAGCATTTT
CATSRGQGNNQPQHF
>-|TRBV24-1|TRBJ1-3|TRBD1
TGTGCCACCAGTGATCACGGACAGGGGGCTGGAAACACCATATATTTT
CATSDHGQGAGNTIYF
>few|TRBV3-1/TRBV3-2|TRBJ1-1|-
TGTGCCAGCAGCCCTCGGGTTCAGAACACTGAAGCTTTCTTT
CASSPRVQNTEAFF
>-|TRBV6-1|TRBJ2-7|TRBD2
TGTGCCAGCAGTGTCCAGACTAGCGGGGCGTCCTACGAGCAGTACTTC
CASSVQTSGASYEQYF
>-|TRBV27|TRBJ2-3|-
TGTGCCAGCAGTTTCAAGCTGGCAGATACGCAGTATTTT
CASSFKLADTQYF
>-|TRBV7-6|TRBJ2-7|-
TGTGCCAGCAGCTTAGGCCCCGGGACTTTCTACGAGCAGTACTTC
CASSLGPGTFYEQYF
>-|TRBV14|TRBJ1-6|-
TGTGCCAGCAGCCAAGTTCTAGTCTCACCCCTCCACTTT
CASSQVLVSPLHF
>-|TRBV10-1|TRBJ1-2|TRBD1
TGCGCCAGCAGCCCTTACGGGACAGGGGCAGAAATTTATGGCTACACCTTC
CASSPYGTGAEIYGYTF
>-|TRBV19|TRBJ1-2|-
TGTGCCAGTACGCCCACCGTTAAGGTAACTATTGGCTACACCTTC
CASTPTVKVTIGYTF